This T cell receptor (beta chain) comes out of a study of blood T cells in healthy people across ages (dated by TCRdb to 2013 to 2016). Regarding the complete study: In model experiments, template switching captured about one uniquely barcoded TCR beta cDNA molecule for every two T cells. To track age-related changes in TCR beta repertoire diversity, the study relied on deep sequencing normalized with unique cDNA molecular identifiers. Using the same blood draw, the study looked at two additional independent replicas of 1 million unique cDNA reads for two donors, one aged 18 to 30 and the other aged 80 or older. The donors were divided into four age groups: young (average around 17 years), middle-aged (approximately 41), aged (about 56) and long-lived (about 79).

The germline V gene sets CDR1 to SQVTM and CDR2 to ANQGSEA. Trimming at the junction amounts to 5 bases on V and 6 bases on J, and the germline ends lie 13 bases apart. The CDR3, cysteine through phenylalanine, is 12 amino acids long. Only the CDR3 region is kept as DNA, spanning 36 bases read in frame from base 1. Libraries were made using 5' RACE. TCRdb lists the instrument as Illumina HiSeq 2500. A second PCR of roughly 6 to 11 cycles was run with a J-beta primer mix and a sample-barcoded 5' primer. A unique molecular identifier was introduced onto each TCR beta cDNA molecule by a template-switch 5' adaptor carrying 12 random nucleotides. Each sample yielded at least 2.5 million CDR3-containing paired-end reads. All of the RNA was converted into first-strand cDNA using the Mint cDNA synthesis kit, with a TRBC-specific oligonucleotide serving as the primer. Following uracil-DNA glycosylase treatment, a first 18-cycle PCR with universal primers M1SS and BC2_uni_R was performed on all cDNA. Per the original workflow: Each sample was normalized by randomly selecting 1 million high-quality reads, each carrying a distinct molecular identifier. Reads with shared molecular identifiers were discarded instead of being binned into consensus sequences. MiTCR, run with a Q25 quality threshold and the strictest error-elimination algorithm, handled CDR3 identification, clonotype clustering and error correction. A nonparametric unseen species model using Euler transformation provided a lower-bound estimate of total TCR beta diversity. The raw public reads went through TCRdb reprocessing: fastp at Q25, MiXCR clone calling, in-frame beta chains kept. Entries are consolidated by CDR3 protein sequence, retaining the most common genes and DNA. TCRdb, not the original authors, processed these V and J calls. For this sample there are about 800,000 distinct CDR3 sequences; 20% to 25% appear just once. The top ten hold under 4.5% of the sample.

Of note for this clonotype: Its antigen remains unidentified. Nothing much larger sits one base from this clone, and base qualities are not available.

The 40 or so donors, aged about 6 to 95 years, were systemically healthy Caucasian individuals from Russia. About 9.6 milliliters of peripheral blood were collected from each donor into EDTA-treated Vacutainer tubes. PBMCs were isolated by Ficoll-Paque density-gradient centrifugation, with at least 6 million obtained per sample. Total RNA was extracted from PBMCs with Trizol reagent, with at least 6 micrograms obtained per sample. For every donor, flow cytometry on a PBMC aliquot measured the percentage of naive CD45RAhigh/CD27high T cells. Broad study findings and their caveats: The CMV infection status of donors was not known, potentially confounding age-related changes in expanded clonotypes. Compared with the aged group, the long-lived group had more naive CD4+ T cells, fewer expanded clones and increased TCR diversity, suggesting age selection. A strong correlation was found between observed TCR beta diversity and the percentage of naive T cells measured by flow cytometry. Bulk unsorted PBMC profiling prevented conclusive comparison of naive and antigen-experienced compartments. Observed TCR beta diversity per million T cells fell roughly linearly with age, and a significant reduction was already apparent by age roughly 40. Estimates of total diversity based on one million sequenced T cells were considered lower bounds and underestimates.

These data also featured in a second study, about T cells of mothers and their children. The second study's authors report: The donors were nine systemically healthy Caucasian individuals, made up of three mothers and their six children. cDNA synthesis consumed the entire amount of extracted RNA, loaded at approximately 1.5 ug RNA in each 15 ul reaction. Sample barcodes and 2-4 random nucleotides were added via the M1S primer in the second PCR. Over 10 million TCR beta CDR3 reads came from each mother, compared with some 3 million reads from each child. TCR recombination output is similarly shaped by thymic selection in related and unrelated pairs, with a minor effect exerted by inherited differences. Related mother-child pairs always showed normalized repertoire overlap that was slightly higher than in unrelated mother-child pairs, though the difference was never significant. No persistent microchimeric T cell clones were found, with a detection sensitivity of around 100 clones per million clonotypes. To look for features that set related mother-child pairs apart from unrelated individuals, the researchers ran deep NGS to compare the TCR beta repertoires of mothers and children. On average, the children were 11 +/- 4 years old, while the mothers were about 37 +/- 4 years old. Libraries were sequenced on Illumina HiSeq 2000 with 100+100 nt paired-end reads after adapter ligation with NEBNext reagents. To prevent cross-contamination, the mother and child libraries were prepared a month apart and were sequenced in separate runs. Each donor had between about 450,000 and 2,300,000 distinct TCR beta clonotypes identified. Naive TCR beta clonotypes were estimated from low-frequency clonotypes matched to each donor's FACS-determined naive share, without sorting.

The specimen sequenced was blood. The rearranged segments are TRBV29-1 and TRBJ1-2, and possibly TRBD1, on 6 matching bases. This clonotype was sampled from a boy younger than 18 in good health. The nucleotide sequence reads as follows: TGCAGCGTTCTTCAGGGGAAGCATGGCTACACCTTC. Its protein product is CSVLQGKHGYTF.